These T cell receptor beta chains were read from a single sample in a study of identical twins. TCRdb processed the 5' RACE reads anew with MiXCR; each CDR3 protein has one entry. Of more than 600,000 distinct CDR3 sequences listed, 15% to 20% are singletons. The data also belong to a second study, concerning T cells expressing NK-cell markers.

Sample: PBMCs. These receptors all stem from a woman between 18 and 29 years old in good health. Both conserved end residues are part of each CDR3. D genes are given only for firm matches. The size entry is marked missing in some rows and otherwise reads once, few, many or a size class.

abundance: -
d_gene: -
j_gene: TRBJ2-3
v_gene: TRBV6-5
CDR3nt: TGTGCCAGCAGCGTTACTAGGGGCCTCACAGATACGCAGTATTTT
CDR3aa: CASSVTRGLTDTQYF

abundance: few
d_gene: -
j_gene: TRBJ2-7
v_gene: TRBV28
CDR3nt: TGTGCCAGCAGGCCTTGGGGGGCCGGCAACGAGCAGTACTTC
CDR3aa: CASRPWGAGNEQYF

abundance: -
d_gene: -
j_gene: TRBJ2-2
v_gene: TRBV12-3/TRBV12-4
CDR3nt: TGTGCCAGCAGTTTGCTGAAGAACACCGGGGAGCTGTTTTTT
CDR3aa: CASSLLKNTGELFF

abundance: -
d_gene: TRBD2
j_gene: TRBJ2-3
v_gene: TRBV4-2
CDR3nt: TGTGCCAGCAGCCAGACCCGGTGGGCTAGCGGGGAGACCTCAGATACGCAGTATTTT
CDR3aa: CASSQTRWASGETSDTQYF

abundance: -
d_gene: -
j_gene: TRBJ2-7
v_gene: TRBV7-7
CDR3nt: TGTGCCAGCAGCCCAATCCGACCGGGGGAGCAGTACTTC
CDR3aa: CASSPIRPGEQYF

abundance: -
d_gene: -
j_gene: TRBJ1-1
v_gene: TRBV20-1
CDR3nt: TGCAGTGCTAGAGATAACGCTCTACTCTTT
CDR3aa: CSARDNALLF

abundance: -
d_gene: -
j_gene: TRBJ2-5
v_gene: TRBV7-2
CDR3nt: TGTGCCAGCAGCAGACCCCGGGAGACCCAGTACTTC
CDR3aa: CASSRPRETQYF

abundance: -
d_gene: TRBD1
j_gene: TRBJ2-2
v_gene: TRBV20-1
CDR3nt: TGCAGTGCTAGAAGGACAGGGACCGGGGAGCTGTTTTTT
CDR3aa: CSARRTGTGELFF

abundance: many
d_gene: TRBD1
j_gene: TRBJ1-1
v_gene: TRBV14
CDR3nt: TGTGCCAGCAGCCGGACAGGGGACATGAACACTGAAGCTTTCTTT
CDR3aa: CASSRTGDMNTEAFF

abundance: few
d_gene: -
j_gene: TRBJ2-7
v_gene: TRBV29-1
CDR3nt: TGCAGCGTGGCCGACGGGGGAGGCTACGAGCAGTACTTC
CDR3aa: CSVADGGGYEQYF

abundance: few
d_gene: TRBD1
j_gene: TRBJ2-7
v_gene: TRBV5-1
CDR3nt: TGCGCCAGCAGACCTGGGACAGGGGGGGACGAGCAGTACTTC
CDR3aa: CASRPGTGGDEQYF

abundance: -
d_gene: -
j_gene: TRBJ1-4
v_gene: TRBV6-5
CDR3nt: TGTGCCAGCAGTTACCAAGAAGAAGTCGGGAGGCTGTTTTTT
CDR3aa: CASSYQEEVGRLFF

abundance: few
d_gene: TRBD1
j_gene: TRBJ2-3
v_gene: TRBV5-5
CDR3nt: TGTGCCAGCAGCTTGGCCGAGGGACAGATCACAGATACGCAGTATTTT
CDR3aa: CASSLAEGQITDTQYF

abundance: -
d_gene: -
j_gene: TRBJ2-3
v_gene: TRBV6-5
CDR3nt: TGTGCCAGCAGTTACTCGAAGGGTGGTGCAGATACGCAGTATTTT
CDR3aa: CASSYSKGGADTQYF

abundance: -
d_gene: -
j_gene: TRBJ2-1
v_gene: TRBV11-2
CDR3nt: TGTGCCAGCAGCGTGATTAGGGAAGCTCAGTTCTTC
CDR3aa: CASSVIREAQFF

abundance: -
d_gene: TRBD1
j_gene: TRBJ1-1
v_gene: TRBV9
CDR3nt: TGTGCCAGCAGCTTTGCCGGGACAGGGAACACTGAAGCTTTCTTT
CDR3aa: CASSFAGTGNTEAFF

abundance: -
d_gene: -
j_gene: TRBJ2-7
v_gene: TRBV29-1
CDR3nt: TGCAGCGTTTTTAGCGCGTACGAGCAGTACTTC
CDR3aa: CSVFSAYEQYF

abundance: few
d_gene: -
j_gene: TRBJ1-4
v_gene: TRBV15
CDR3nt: TGTGCCACCAGCAGAGCAGGGATTCGCGAAAAACTGTTTTTT
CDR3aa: CATSRAGIREKLFF

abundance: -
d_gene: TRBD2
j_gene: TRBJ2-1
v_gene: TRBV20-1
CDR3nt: TGCAGTGCTAAAGCGGGAGTTTTGAATGAGCAGTTCTTC
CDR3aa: CSAKAGVLNEQFF

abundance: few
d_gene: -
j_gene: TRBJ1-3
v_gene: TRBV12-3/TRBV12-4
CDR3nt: TGTGCCAGCAGTGGGGCCTCTGGAAACACCATATATTTT
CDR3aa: CASSGASGNTIYF

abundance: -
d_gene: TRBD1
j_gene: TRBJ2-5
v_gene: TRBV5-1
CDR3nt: TGCGCCAGCAGTAGAAATCAGGGGGCGGGCGAGACCCAGTACTTC
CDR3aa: CASSRNQGAGETQYF

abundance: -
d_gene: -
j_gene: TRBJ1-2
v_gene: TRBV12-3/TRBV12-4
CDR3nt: TGTGCCAGCAGCCAGCTAGTGGGTAACTATGGCTACACCTTC
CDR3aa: CASSQLVGNYGYTF

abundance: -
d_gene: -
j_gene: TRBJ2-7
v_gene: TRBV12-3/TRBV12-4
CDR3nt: TGTGCCAGCAGTTTAAGGTCACACTCCTACGAGCAGTACTTC
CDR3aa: CASSLRSHSYEQYF

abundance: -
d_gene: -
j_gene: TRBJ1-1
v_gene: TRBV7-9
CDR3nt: TGTGCCAGCAGCCGCGAAATGGGGGGCTCTAACACTGAAGCTTTCTTT
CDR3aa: CASSREMGGSNTEAFF

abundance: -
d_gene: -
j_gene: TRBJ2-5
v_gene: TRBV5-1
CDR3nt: TGCGCCAGCAGCTTGGATTGGTTCGGGGGAGAAGAGACCCAGTACTTC
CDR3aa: CASSLDWFGGEETQYF

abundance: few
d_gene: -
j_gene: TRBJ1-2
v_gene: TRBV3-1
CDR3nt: TGTGCCAGCAGCCGCCACGGGGGGGATAACTATGGCTACACCTTC
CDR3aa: CASSRHGGDNYGYTF

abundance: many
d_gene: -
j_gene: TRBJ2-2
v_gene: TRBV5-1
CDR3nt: TGCGCCAGCGCAGCAGTAAGCACCGGGGAGCTGTTTTTT
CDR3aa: CASAAVSTGELFF

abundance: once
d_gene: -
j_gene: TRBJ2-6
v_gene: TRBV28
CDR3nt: TGTGCCAGCAGACCTAGGACAGTTTCTGGGGCCAACGTCCTGACTTTC
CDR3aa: CASRPRTVSGANVLTF

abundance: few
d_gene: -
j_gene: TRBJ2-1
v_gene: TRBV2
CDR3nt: TGTGCCAGCAGTGCGTCAGGGGGGGCTAATGAGCAGTTCTTC
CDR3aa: CASSASGGANEQFF

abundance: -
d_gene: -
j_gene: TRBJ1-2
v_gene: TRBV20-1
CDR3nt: TGCAGTGCTAGAGACGCGGGAGTTAGCTACACCTTC
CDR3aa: CSARDAGVSYTF

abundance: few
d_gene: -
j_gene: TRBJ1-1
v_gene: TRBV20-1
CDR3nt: TGCAGTGCTAGTCCCCGGGCCAGGGCACGAGCTTTCTTT
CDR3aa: CSASPRARARAFF

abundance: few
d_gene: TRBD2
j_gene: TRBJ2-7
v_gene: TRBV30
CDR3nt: TGTGCCTGGAGTGCAGGAGCGGGAGCATCCGAGCAGTACTTC
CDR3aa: CAWSAGAGASEQYF

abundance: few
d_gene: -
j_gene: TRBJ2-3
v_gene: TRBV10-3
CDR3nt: TGTGCCATCGGCCCATCGGGGAGCACAGATACGCAGTATTTT
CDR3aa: CAIGPSGSTDTQYF

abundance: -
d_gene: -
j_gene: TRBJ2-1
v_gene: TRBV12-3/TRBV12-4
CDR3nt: TGTGCCAGCAGTTTTTCGGCAGGAAAAAACAATGAGCAGTTCTTC
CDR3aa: CASSFSAGKNNEQFF

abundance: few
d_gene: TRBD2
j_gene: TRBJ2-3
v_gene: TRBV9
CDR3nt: TGTGCCAGCAGCTTTAGACTAGCGGGGCCAGATACGCAGTATTTT
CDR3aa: CASSFRLAGPDTQYF

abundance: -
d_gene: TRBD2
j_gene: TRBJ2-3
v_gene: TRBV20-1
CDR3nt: TGCAGTGCTAGAGTGACGGGAGGAGATACGCAGTATTTT
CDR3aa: CSARVTGGDTQYF

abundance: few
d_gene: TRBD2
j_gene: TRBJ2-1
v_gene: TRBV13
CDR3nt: TGTGCCAGCAGCTTAGGCGACCGGGGGGGCATGGATGAGCAGTTCTTC
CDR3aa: CASSLGDRGGMDEQFF

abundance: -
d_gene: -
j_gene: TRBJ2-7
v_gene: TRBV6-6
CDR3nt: TGTGCCAGCAGTCCCGACAGGCAAGTTGGGCAGTACTTC
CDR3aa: CASSPDRQVGQYF

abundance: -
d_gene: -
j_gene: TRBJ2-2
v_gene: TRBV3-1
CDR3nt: TGTGCCAGCAGCCAACCACAGAGCACGAACACCGGGGAGCTGTTTTTT
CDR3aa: CASSQPQSTNTGELFF

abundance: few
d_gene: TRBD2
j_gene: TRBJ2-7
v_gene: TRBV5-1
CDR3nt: TGCGCCAGCAGCCTCGACGGGGGGGCCCAAGAGCAGTACTTC
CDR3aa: CASSLDGGAQEQYF

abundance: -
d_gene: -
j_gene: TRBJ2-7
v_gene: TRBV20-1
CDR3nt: TGCAGTGCTAGAGATATGGATAGTGGAGATGTACGGGAGCAGTACTTC
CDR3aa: CSARDMDSGDVREQYF

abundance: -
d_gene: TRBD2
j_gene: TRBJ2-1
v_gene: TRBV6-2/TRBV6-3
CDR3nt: TGTGCCTCCCAGCGGGAGGCCCCCTACAATGAGCAGTTCTTC
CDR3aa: CASQREAPYNEQFF

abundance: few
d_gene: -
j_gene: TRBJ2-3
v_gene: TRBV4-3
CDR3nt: TGCGCCAGCAGCCAAGCCGCAACTAGCACAGATACGCAGTATTTT
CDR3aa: CASSQAATSTDTQYF